This T cell receptor beta chain was retrieved from a study of shared clonotypes between healthy human individuals. The CDR3 extends over 13 amino acids. V lost 1 base and J 1 base, leaving 5 bases between the germline ends. The V gene's germline CDR1 is SEHNR and CDR2 FQNEAQ (reference sequence). The naive CD8 fraction comprised CD45RO-negative cells positively selected for CCR7 and excluded terminally differentiated effector memory CD45RA+ cells. This clone was seen a few times. Other DNA sequences from this sample encode an identical CDR3 as well. Profiling relied on immunoSEQ multiplex PCR, and the TCRdb table lists in-frame clones only, not all of them. The sample yields nearly 2 million clones, approximately 95% seen once.

The V gene is TRBV7-9, the J gene TRBJ2-7, with D unclear. This receptor was taken from a man between 18 and 35 years old in good health. The specimen was naive CD8+ T cells sorted from blood. The CDR3 coding sequence is TGTGCCAGCAGCTTAGACGGGTCCTACGAGCAGTACTTC. It is translated as CASSLDGSYEQYF.